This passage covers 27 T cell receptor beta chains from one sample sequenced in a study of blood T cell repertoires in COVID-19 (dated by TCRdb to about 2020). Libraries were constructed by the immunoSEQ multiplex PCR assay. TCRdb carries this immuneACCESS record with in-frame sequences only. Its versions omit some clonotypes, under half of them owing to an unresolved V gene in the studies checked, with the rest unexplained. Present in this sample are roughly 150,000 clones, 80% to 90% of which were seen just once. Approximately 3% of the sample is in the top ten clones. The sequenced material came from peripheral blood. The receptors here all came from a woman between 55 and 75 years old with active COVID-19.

The CDR3 bases are TGTGCCAGCAGCCACCCTCTGACAGGGGCCAGGAACAATGAGCAGTTCTTC. Its translation: CASSHPLTGARNNEQFF. This chain uses TRBV5-5 with TRBJ2-1, with TRBD1 matching over 8 bases. V trimming: 4 bases; J trimming: 5 bases; junction bases outside the gene matches: 14. Germline assignment: CDR1 SGHKS and CDR2 YYEKEE (reference sequence). The CDR3 consists of 17 residues. Variable domain in full (rest from reference TRBV5-5 and TRBJ2-1): DAGVTQSPTHLIKTRGQQVTLRCSPISGHKSVSWYQQVLGQGPQFIFQYYEKEERGRGNFPDRFSARQFPNYSSELNVNALLLGDSALYLCASSHPLTGARNNEQFFGPGTRLTVL.

The CDR3 bases are TGCGCCAGCAGCTTGGGGACAGGGGGCAGCCGGACCGATACGCAGTATTTT. This codes for CASSLGTGGSRTDTQYF. The chain has TRBV5-1 and TRBJ2-3; 11 positions match TRBD1. CDR1 and CDR2 (germline): SGHRS, YFSETQ. J was trimmed by 6 bases and V by 0 bases; bases with no gene match: 9. There are 17 residues in the CDR3.

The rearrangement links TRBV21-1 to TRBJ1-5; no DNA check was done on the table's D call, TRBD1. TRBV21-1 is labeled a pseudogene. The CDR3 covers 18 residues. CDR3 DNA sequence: TGTGCCAGCAGCAAACTGGATAGGGACAGGCCCCCTCATCAGCCCCAGCATTTT. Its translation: CASSKLDRDRPPHQPQHF.

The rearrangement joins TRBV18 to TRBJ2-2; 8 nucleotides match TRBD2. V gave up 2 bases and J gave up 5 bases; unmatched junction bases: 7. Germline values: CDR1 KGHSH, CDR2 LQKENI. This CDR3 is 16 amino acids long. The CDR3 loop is CASSPAESGSTGELFF. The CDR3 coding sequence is TGTGCCAGCTCACCAGCGGAGAGCGGGAGTACCGGGGAGCTGTTTTTT.

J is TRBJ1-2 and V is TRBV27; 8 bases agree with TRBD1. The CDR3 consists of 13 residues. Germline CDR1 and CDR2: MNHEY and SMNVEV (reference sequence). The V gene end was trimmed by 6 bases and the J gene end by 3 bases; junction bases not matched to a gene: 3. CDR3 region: CASRDRDYYGYTF. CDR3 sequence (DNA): TGTGCCAGCAGGGACAGGGATTACTATGGCTACACCTTC.

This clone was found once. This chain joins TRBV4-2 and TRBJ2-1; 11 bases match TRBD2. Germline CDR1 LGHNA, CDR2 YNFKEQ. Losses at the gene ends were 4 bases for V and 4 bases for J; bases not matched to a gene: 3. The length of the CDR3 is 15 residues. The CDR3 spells CASSRGLADYNEQFF. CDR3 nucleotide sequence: TGTGCCAGCAGCCGGGGACTAGCGGATTACAATGAGCAGTTCTTC.

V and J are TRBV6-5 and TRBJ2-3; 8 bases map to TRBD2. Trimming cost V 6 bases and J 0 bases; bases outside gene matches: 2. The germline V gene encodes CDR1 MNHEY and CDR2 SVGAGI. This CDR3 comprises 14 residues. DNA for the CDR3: TGTGCCAGCAGGCCTAGCGGGAGCACAGATACGCAGTATTTT. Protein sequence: CASRPSGSTDTQYF.

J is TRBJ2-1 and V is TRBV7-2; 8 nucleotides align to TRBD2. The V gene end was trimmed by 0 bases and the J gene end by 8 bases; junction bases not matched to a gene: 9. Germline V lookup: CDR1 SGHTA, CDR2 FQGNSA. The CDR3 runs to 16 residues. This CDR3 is CASSLALLAGRDEQFF. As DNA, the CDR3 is TGTGCCAGCAGCTTAGCCCTCTTAGCGGGGAGGGATGAGCAGTTCTTC.

CDR3 nucleotide sequence: TGCGCCAGCAGCCAAGATCTCTATGGCTACACCTTC. Protein: CASSQDLYGYTF. The chain links TRBV4-1 to TRBJ1-2; D remains unclear. Germline CDR1 is MGHRA and CDR2 is YSYEKL. V lost 0 bases, J lost 4 bases, and 3 bases lay in between. The CDR3 totals 12 residues.

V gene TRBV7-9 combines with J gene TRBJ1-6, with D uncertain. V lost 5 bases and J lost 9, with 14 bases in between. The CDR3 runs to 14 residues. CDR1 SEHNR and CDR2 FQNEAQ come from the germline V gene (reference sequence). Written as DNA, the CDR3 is TGTGCCAGCAGCCAGGATGGTGGCGTTTCACCCCTCCACTTT. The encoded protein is CASSQDGGVSPLHF.

CDR3 sequence (DNA): TGTGCCAGCAGTTTATTATCCGGGAGGACGTCCTACAATGAGCAGTTCTTC. Its protein is CASSLLSGRTSYNEQFF. The chain is built from TRBV28 and TRBJ2-1; 7 bases agree with TRBD2. V lost 1 base, J lost 1 base, and 7 bases stayed unmatched. The CDR3 runs to 17 residues. Germline assignment: CDR1 MDHEN and CDR2 SYDVKM.

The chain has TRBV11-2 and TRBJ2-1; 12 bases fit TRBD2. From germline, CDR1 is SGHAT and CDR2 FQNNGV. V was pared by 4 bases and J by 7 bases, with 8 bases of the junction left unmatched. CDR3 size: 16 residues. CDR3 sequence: CASSSQLAGGTNEQFF. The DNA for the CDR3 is TGTGCCAGCAGCTCGCAGCTAGCGGGAGGGACGAATGAGCAGTTCTTC.

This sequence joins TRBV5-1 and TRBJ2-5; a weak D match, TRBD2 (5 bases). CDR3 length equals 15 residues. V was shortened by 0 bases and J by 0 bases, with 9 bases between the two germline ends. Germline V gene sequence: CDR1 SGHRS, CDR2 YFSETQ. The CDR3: CASSLVSSDQETQYF. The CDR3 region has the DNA TGCGCCAGCAGCTTGGTTAGTAGCGACCAAGAGACCCAGTACTTC.

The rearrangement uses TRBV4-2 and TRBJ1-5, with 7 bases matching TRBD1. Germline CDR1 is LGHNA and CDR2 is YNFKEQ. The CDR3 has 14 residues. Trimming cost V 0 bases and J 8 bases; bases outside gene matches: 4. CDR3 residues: CASSQEQGFEPQHF. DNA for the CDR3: TGTGCCAGCAGCCAAGAACAGGGGTTTGAGCCCCAGCATTTT.

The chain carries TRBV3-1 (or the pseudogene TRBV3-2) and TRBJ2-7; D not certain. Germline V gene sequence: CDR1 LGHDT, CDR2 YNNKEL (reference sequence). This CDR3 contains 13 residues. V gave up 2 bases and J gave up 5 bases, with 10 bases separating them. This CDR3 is CASSQTRVHEQYF. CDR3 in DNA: TGTGCCAGCAGCCAAACCCGGGTTCACGAGCAGTACTTC.

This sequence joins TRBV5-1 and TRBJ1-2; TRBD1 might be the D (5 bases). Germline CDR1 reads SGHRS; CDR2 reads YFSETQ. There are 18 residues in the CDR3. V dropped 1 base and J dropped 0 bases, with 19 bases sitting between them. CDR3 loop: CASSLFRAPQAANYGYTF. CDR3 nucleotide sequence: TGCGCCAGCAGCTTGTTCAGGGCCCCACAGGCCGCTAACTATGGCTACACCTTC. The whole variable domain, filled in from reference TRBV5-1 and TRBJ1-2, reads KAGVTQTPRYLIKTRGQQVTLSCSPISGHRSVSWYQQTPGQGLQFLFEYFSETQRNKGNFPGRFSGRQFSNSRSEMNVSTLELGDSALYLCASSLFRAPQAANYGYTFGSGTRLTVV.

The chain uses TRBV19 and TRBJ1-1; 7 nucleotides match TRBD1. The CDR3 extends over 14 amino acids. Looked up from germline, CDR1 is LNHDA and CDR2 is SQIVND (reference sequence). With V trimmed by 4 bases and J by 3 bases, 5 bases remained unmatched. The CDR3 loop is CASSSRGWDTEAFF. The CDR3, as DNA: TGTGCCAGTAGTAGCAGGGGGTGGGACACTGAAGCTTTCTTT.

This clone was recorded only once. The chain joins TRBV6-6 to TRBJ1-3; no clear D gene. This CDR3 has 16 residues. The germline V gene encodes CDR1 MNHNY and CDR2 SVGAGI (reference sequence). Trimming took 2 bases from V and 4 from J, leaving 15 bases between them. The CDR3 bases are TGTGCCAGCAGTTACGTGGGTTCTGGGAGGGGAAACACCATATATTTT. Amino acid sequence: CASSYVGSGRGNTIYF.

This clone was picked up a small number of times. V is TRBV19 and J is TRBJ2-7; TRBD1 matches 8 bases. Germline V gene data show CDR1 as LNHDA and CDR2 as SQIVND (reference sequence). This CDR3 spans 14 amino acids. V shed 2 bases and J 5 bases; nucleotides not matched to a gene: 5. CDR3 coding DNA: TGTGCCAGTAGTATACAGGGGGCGAGGAACGAGCAGTACTTC. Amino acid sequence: CASSIQGARNEQYF.

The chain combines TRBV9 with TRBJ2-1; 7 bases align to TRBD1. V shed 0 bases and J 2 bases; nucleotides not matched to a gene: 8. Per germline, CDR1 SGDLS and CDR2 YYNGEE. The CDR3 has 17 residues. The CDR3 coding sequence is TGTGCCAGCAGCGTAGAAATGTTAGACAGGGCCTACAATGAGCAGTTCTTC. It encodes CASSVEMLDRAYNEQFF.

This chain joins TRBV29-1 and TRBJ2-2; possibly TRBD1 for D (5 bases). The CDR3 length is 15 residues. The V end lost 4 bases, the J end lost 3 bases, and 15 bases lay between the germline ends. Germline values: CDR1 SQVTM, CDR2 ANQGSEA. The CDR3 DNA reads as TGCAGCGTTGGTGGGCAGGGTGGGGACACCGGGGAGCTGTTTTTT. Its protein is CSVGGQGGDTGELFF.

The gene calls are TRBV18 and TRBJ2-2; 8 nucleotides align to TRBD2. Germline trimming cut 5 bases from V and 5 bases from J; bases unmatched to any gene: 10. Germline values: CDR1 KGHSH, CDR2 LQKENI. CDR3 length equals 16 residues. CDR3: CASSTTSGSPTGELFF. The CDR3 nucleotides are TGTGCCAGCTCAACGACGAGCGGGAGTCCGACCGGGGAGCTGTTTTTT.

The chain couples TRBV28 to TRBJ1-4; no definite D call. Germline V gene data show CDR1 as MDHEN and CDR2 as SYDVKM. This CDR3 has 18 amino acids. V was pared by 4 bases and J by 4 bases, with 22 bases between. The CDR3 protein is CASSSRVLVKPFNEKLFF. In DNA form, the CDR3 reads TGTGCCAGCAGTTCGCGTGTTCTAGTCAAACCCTTTAATGAAAAACTGTTTTTT. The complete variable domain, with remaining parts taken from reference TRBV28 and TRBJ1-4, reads DVKVTQSSRYLVKRTGEKVFLECVQDMDHENMFWYRQDPGLGLRLIYFSYDVKMKEKGDIPEGYSVSREKKERFSLILESASTNQTSMYLCASSSRVLVKPFNEKLFFGSGTQLSVL.

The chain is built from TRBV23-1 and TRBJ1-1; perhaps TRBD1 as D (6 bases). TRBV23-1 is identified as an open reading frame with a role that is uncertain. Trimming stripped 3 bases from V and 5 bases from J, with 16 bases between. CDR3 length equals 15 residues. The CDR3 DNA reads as TGCGCCAGCAGTCACAGGGACATTGAATGGACTGAAGCTTTCTTT. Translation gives CASSHRDIEWTEAFF.

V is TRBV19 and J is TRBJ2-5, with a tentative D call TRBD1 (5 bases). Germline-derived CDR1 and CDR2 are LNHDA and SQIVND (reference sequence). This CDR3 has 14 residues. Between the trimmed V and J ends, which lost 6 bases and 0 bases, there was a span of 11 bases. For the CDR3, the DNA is TGTGCCAGTAGACAGAAGGGGTACCAAGAGACCCAGTACTTC. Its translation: CASRQKGYQETQYF.

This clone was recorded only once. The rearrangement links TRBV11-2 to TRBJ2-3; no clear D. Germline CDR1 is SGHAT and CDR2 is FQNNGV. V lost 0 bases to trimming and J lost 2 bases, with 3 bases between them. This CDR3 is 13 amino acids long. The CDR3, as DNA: TGTGCCAGCAGCTTAGAACACACAGATACGCAGTATTTT. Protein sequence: CASSLEHTDTQYF.

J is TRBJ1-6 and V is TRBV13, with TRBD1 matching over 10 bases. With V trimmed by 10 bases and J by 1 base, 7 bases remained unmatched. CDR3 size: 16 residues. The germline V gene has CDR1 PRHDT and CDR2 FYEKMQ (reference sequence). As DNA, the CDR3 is TGTGCCAAGATTTGGACAGGGGGGTCCTATAATTCACCCCTCCACTTT. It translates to CAKIWTGGSYNSPLHF.